Below are 14 T cell receptor beta chains sequenced from a single sample in a study of CD4 T cells in relation to SARS-CoV-2 and coronaviruses. Sequencing used immunoSEQ multiplex PCR; TCRdb keeps in-frame clones, though not all of them. The table includes 43,000 or so clones, 82% detected once. No antigen has been identified for these receptors. Sequencing was performed on naive CD4+ T cells from PBMCs, cultured in vitro. Documented subset: naive CD4+ T cells isolated by negative enrichment. The receptors originated from an adult with COVID-19.

V and J are TRBV5-1 and TRBJ2-5; a possible D gene is TRBD2 (5 bases). Per the germline V gene, CDR1 is SGHRS and CDR2 is YFSETQ. The CDR3 length is 14 residues. Trimming pared 4 bases from V and 2 bases from J, leaving 12 bases between. The CDR3, as DNA: TGCGCCAGCAGCCCTGGACTTAATCAAGAGACCCAGTACTTC. Its translation: CASSPGLNQETQYF.

V is TRBV14 and J is TRBJ2-4; 12 bases are shared with TRBD2. Looked up from germline, CDR1 is SGHDN and CDR2 is FVKESK. The CDR3 is made up of 20 amino acids. V gave up 0 bases and J gave up 1 base; unmatched junction bases: 10. The CDR3 DNA follows: TGTGCCAGCAGCCAAGACTCTAGCGGGAGGGGATCCTCGGCCAAAAACATTCAGTACTTC. Its protein product is CASSQDSSGRGSSAKNIQYF.

The gene calls are TRBV5-4 and TRBJ2-6, with 9 bases aligning to TRBD1. J gave up 8 bases and V 3 bases, and 9 bases lay outside the gene matches. The CDR3 contains 16 residues. Germline CDR1 and CDR2: SGHNT and YYREEE (reference sequence). CDR3 residues: CASSSSRDRVTNVLTF. The CDR3, as DNA: TGTGCCAGCAGCTCATCCCGGGACAGGGTAACCAACGTCCTGACTTTC.

The chain has TRBV6-5 and TRBJ2-7, with 10 bases that match TRBD2. Germline-derived CDR1 and CDR2 are MNHEY and SVGAGI. J gave up 0 bases and V 6 bases, and 2 bases lay outside the gene matches. This CDR3 contains 14 residues. DNA for the CDR3: TGTGCCAGCAGATTAGCGGGAGGCTCCTACGAGCAGTACTTC. Protein: CASRLAGGSYEQYF.

The V call is TRBV9, the J call TRBJ2-1; 10 nucleotides agree with TRBD2. Trimming cost V 3 bases and J 8 bases; bases outside gene matches: 17. Germline CDR1 and CDR2: SGDLS and YYNGEE. The length of the CDR3 is 18 residues. CDR3 sequence reads: CASSGPLRASGSKDEQFF. The CDR3 bases are TGTGCCAGCAGCGGACCCTTGAGGGCTAGCGGGAGTAAGGATGAGCAGTTCTTC.

V is TRBV9 and J is TRBJ2-6; 9 bases are a match to TRBD1. The V segment lost 4 bases and the J segment 4 bases; nucleotides outside the gene matches: 9. This CDR3 is built from 17 residues. Looked up from germline, CDR1 is SGDLS and CDR2 is YYNGEE. CDR3 coding DNA: TGTGCCAGCAGCCCCGGGACAGGGAGGCCCGGGGCCAACGTCCTGACTTTC. Translated, it gives CASSPGTGRPGANVLTF.

V and J are TRBV7-8 and TRBJ2-4; D perhaps matches TRBD1 (5 bases). Germline lookup yields CDR1 SGHVS and CDR2 FQNEAQ. The CDR3 loop spans 16 amino acids. The V end was cut by 4 bases, the J end by 0 bases, with 13 bases between. The CDR3, as DNA: TGTGCCAGCAGCTCAGGCTCAGGACAAGCCAAAAACATTCAGTACTTC. This gives the protein CASSSGSGQAKNIQYF.

This rearrangement joins TRBV11-2 to TRBJ2-1; 10 nucleotides match TRBD1. The CDR3 consists of 15 residues. Germline V lookup: CDR1 SGHAT, CDR2 FQNNGV. The ends lost 3 bases at V and 2 bases at J; junction bases unmatched: 1. CDR3 region: CASSLGTGAYNEQFF. CDR3 coding DNA: TGTGCCAGCAGCTTGGGGACAGGGGCCTACAATGAGCAGTTCTTC. Using reference TRBV11-2 and TRBJ2-1 for the parts outside the CDR3, the full variable domain is EAGVAQSPRYKIIEKRQSVAFWCNPISGHATLYWYQQILGQGPKLLIQFQNNGVVDDSQLPKDRFSAERLKGVDSTLKIQPAKLEDSAVYLCASSLGTGAYNEQFFGPGTRLTVL.

The chain joins TRBV28 to TRBJ2-1, with D perhaps TRBD1 (6 bases). The ends were cut back, 6 bases at V and 2 bases at J, with 14 bases in the middle. The CDR3 spans 15 residues. Germline V gives CDR1 MDHEN, CDR2 SYDVKM. CDR3 residues: CASSPTRGTYNEQFF. The DNA of the CDR3 is TGTGCCAGCAGCCCGACAAGGGGGACCTACAATGAGCAGTTCTTC.

This chain connects TRBV28 to TRBJ2-5; 8 nucleotides align to TRBD1. Trimming cost V 5 bases and J 2 bases; bases outside gene matches: 7. This CDR3 is 15 amino acids long. Germline-derived CDR1 and CDR2 are MDHEN and SYDVKM. The CDR3 DNA reads TGTGCCAGCAGTCCCCTTGACAGGGGTCAAGAGACCCAGTACTTC. Translated, it gives CASSPLDRGQETQYF.

The genes are TRBV2 and TRBJ2-7, with D uncertain. The CDR3 covers 13 residues. The germline V gene encodes CDR1 SNHLY and CDR2 FYNNEI. Trimming took 1 base from V and 3 from J, leaving 7 bases between them. The CDR3 reads CASSEVGNYEQYF. The CDR3 nucleotides are TGTGCCAGCAGTGAAGTAGGGAACTACGAGCAGTACTTC.

This rearrangement joins TRBV5-4 to TRBJ2-3; no reliable D call. CDR3 length: 13 amino acids. CDR1 is SGHNT and CDR2 is YYREEE in the germline V gene (reference sequence). V was clipped by 4 bases and J by 0 bases, with 6 bases between them. The CDR3 DNA sequence: TGTGCCAGCAGCACCTCTAGCACAGATACGCAGTATTTT. Translation gives CASSTSSTDTQYF.

The chain uses TRBV5-1 and TRBJ2-3; D unclear. V gave up 4 bases and J gave up 0 bases, with 18 bases separating them. Looked up from germline, CDR1 is SGHRS and CDR2 is YFSETQ. The CDR3 loop spans 17 amino acids. The CDR3 DNA follows: TGCGCCAGCAGCCTGGGTCGGAGCGCCGCAAGCACAGATACGCAGTATTTT. Protein sequence: CASSLGRSAASTDTQYF.

The gene calls are TRBV6-5 and TRBJ1-1; no firm D call. Trimming stripped 2 bases from V and 0 bases from J, with 7 bases between. This CDR3 is built from 14 residues. Germline CDR1 is MNHEY and CDR2 is SVGAGI. CDR3 sequence: CASSYAGMNTEAFF. In DNA, the CDR3 is TGTGCCAGCAGTTACGCCGGCATGAACACTGAAGCTTTCTTT.